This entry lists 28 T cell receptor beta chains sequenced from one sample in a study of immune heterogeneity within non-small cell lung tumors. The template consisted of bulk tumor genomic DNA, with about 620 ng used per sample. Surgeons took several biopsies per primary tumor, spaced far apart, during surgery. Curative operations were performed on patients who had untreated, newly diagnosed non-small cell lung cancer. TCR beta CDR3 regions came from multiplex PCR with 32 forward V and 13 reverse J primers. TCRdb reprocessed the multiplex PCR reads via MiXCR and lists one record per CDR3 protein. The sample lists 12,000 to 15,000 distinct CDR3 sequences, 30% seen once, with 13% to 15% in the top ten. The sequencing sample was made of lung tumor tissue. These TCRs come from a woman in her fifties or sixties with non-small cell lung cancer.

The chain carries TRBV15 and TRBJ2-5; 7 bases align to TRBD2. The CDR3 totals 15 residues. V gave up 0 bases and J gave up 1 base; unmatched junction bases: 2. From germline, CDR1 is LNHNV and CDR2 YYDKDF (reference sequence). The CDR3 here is CATSRDWGGQETQYF. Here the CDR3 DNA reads TGTGCCACCAGCAGAGATTGGGGGGGCCAAGAGACCCAGTACTTC.

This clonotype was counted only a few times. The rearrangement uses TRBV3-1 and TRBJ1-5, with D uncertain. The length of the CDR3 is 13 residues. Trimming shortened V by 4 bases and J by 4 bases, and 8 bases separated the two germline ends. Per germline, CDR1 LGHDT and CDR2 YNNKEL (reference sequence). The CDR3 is CASSPTDNQPQHF. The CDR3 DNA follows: TGTGCCAGCAGCCCGACGGATAATCAGCCCCAGCATTTT. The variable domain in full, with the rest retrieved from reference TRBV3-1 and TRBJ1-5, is DTAVSQTPKYLVTQMGNDKSIKCEQNLGHDTMYWYKQDSKKFLKIMFSYNNKELIINETVPNRFSPKSPDKAHLNLHINSLELGDSAVYFCASSPTDNQPQHFGDGTRLSIL.

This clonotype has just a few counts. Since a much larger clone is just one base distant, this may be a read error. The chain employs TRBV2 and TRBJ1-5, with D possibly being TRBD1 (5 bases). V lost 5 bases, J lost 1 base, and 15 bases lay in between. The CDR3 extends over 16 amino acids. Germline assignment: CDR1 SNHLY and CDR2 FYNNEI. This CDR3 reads CASSIDRSPSNQPQHF. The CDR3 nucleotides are TGTGCCAGCAGTATTGACAGATCTCCAAGCAATCAGCCCCAGCATTTT.

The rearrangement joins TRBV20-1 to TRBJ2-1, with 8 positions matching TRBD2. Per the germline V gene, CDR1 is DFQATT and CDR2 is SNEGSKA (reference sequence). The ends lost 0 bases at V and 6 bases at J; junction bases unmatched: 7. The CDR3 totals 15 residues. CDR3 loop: CSARDPSGGGNEQFF. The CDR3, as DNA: TGCAGTGCTAGAGATCCCAGCGGGGGAGGCAATGAGCAGTTCTTC.

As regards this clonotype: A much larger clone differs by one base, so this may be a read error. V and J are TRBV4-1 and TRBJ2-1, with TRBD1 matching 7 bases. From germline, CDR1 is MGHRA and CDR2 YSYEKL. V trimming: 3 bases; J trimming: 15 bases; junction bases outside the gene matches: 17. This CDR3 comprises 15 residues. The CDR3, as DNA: TGCGCCAGCAGCCAGCTCCTTGACAGGGTGGCTTTGCGGTTCTTC. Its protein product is CASSQLLDRVALRFF.

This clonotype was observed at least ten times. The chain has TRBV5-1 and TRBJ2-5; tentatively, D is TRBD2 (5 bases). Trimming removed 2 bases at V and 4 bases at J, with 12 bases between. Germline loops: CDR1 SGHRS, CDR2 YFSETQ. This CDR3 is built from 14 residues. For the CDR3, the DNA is TGCGCCAGCAGCTTCGCTAGCAATACAGAGACCCAGTACTTC. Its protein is CASSFASNTETQYF. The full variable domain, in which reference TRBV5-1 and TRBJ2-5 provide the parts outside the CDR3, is KAGVTQTPRYLIKTRGQQVTLSCSPISGHRSVSWYQQTPGQGLQFLFEYFSETQRNKGNFPGRFSGRQFSNSRSEMNVSTLELGDSALYLCASSFASNTETQYFGPGTRLLVL.

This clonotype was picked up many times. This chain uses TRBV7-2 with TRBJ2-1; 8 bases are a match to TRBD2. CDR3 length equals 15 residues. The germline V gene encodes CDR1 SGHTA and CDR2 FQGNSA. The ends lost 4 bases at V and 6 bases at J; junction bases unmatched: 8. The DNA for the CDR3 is TGTGCCAGCAGCTCCCAAGCGGGAGTCCCCAATGAGCAGTTCTTC. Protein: CASSSQAGVPNEQFF.

The CDR3 sequence is CASSSGATNTEAFF. DNA of the CDR3: TGCGCCAGCAGCTCCGGGGCAACGAACACTGAAGCTTTCTTT. The chain links TRBV5-1 to TRBJ1-1; D is possibly TRBD1 (5 bases). Trimming removed 3 bases at V and 1 base at J, with 10 bases between. Germline V gives CDR1 SGHRS, CDR2 YFSETQ. CDR3 length equals 14 residues.

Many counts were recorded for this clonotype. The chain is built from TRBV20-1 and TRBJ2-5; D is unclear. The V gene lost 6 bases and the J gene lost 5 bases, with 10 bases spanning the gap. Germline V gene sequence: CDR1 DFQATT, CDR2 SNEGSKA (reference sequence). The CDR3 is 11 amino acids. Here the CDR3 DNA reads TGCAGTGCCACGATGGGGGAGACCCAGTACTTC. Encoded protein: CSATMGETQYF.

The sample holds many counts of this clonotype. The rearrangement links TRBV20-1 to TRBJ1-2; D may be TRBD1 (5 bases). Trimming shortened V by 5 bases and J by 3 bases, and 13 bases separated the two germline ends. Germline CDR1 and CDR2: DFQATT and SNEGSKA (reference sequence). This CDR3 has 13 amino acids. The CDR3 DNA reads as TGCAGTGCTCGCACCGGGACGGACTATGGCTACACCTTC. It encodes CSARTGTDYGYTF.

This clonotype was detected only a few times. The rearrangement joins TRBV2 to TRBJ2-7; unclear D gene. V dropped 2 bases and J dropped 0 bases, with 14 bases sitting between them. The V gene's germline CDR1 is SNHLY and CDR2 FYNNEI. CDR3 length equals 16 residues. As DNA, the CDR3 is TGTGCCAGCAGTGAAACAATCGGCAGGAGCTCCTACGAGCAGTACTTC. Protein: CASSETIGRSSYEQYF.

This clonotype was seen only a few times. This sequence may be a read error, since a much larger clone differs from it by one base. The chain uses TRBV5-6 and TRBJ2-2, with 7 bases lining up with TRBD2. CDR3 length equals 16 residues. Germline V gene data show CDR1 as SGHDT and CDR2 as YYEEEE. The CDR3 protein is CATSLGLAEWTGELFF. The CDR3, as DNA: TGTGCCACCAGCTTGGGTCTAGCGGAGTGGACCGGGGAGCTGTTTTTT. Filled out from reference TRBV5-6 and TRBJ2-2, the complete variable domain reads DAGVTQSPTHLIKTRGQQVTLRCSPKSGHDTVSWYQQALGQGPQFIFQYYEEEERQRGNFPDRFSGHQFPNYSSELNVNALLLGDSALYLCATSLGLAEWTGELFFGEGSRLTVL.

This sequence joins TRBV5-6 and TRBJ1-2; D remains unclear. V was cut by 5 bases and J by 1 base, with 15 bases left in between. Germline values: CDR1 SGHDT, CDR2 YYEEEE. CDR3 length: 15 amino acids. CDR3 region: CASSYEQRRNYGYTF. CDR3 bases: TGTGCCAGCAGTTATGAGCAACGTCGTAACTATGGCTACACCTTC.

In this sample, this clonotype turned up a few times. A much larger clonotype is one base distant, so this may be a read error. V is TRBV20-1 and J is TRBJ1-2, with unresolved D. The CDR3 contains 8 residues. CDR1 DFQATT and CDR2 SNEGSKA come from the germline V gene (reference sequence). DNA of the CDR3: TGCATTGCTATTGGCTACACCTTC. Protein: CIAIGYTF.

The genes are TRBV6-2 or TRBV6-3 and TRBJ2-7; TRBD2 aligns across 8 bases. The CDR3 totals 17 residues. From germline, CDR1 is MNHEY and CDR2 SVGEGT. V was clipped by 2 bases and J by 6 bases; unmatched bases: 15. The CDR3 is CASSYLPPGSGGGEQYF. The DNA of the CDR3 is TGTGCCAGCAGTTACCTCCCCCCGGGAAGCGGGGGCGGCGAGCAGTACTTC.

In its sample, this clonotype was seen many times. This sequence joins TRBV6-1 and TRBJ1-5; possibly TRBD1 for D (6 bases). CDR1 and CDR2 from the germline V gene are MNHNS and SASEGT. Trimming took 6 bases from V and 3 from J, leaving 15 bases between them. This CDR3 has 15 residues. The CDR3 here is CASSSPYRANQPQHF. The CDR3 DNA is TGTGCCAGCAGCAGCCCCTACAGGGCCAATCAGCCCCAGCATTTT.

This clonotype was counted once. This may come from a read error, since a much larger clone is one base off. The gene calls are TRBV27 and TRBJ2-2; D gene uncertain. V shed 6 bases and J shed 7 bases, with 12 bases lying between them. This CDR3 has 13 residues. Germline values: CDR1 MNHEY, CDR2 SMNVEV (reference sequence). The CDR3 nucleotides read TGTGCCAGCAGCACTTCGGCCCGCGGGGAGCTGTTTTTT. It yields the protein CASSTSARGELFF.

CDR3 region: CASSLDQGDWTHPIPYEQYF. In DNA, the CDR3 is TGTGCCAGCAGCTTGGATCAGGGGGATTGGACCCACCCTATTCCCTACGAGCAGTACTTC. The chain is built from TRBV5-4 and TRBJ2-7; 7 bases map to TRBD1. CDR3 length: 20 residues. V dropped 0 bases and J dropped 2; count of bases not matched to a gene: 20. The germline CDR1 and CDR2 sequences are SGHNT and YYREEE (reference sequence).

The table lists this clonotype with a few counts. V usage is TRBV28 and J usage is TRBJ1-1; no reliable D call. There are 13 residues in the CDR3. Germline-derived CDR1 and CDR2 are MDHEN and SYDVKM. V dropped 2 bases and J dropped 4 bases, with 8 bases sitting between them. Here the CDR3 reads CASSLMISTEAFF. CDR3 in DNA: TGTGCCAGCAGTTTAATGATCTCCACTGAAGCTTTCTTT.

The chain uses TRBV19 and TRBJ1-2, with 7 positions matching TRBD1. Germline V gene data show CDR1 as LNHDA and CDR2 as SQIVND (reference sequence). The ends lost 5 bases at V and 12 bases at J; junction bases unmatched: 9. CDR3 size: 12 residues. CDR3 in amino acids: CASSPRTGSDTF. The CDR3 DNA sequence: TGTGCCAGTAGTCCCCGGACAGGATCGGACACCTTC.

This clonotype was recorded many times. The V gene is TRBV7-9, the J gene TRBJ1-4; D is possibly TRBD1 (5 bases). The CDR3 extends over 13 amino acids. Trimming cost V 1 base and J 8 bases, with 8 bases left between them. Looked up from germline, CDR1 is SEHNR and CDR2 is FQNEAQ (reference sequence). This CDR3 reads CASSLVGEEKLFF. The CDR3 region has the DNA TGTGCCAGCAGCTTAGTGGGGGAAGAAAAACTGTTTTTT.

The CDR3 DNA reads as TGCAGTGCAAGACAGGGTCACGAGCAGTACTTC. Encoded protein: CSARQGHEQYF. The V call is TRBV20-1, the J call TRBJ2-7; TRBD1 aligns across 7 bases. There are 11 residues in the CDR3. The junction had 4 bases not matched to a gene; V was cut back by 6 bases and J by 5 bases. Per the germline V gene, CDR1 is DFQATT and CDR2 is SNEGSKA (reference sequence).

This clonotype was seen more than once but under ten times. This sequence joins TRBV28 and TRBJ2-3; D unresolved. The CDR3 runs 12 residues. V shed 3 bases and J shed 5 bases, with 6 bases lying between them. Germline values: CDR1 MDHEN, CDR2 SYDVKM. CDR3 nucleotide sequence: TGTGCCAGCAGTTTTTCGAGAGATACGCAGTATTTT. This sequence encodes CASSFSRDTQYF.

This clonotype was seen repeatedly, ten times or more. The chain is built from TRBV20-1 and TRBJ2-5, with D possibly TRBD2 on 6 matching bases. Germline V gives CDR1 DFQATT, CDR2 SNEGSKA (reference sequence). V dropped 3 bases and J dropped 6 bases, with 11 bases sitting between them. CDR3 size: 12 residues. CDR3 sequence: CSASSEGQTQYF. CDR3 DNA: TGCAGTGCTAGTTCGGAGGGGCAGACCCAGTACTTC.

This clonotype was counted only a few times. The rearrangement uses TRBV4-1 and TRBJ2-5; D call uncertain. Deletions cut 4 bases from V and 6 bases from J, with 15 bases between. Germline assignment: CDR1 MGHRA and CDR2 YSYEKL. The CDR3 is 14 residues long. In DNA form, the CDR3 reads TGCGCCAGCAGCCTAGGACCAGATACCAAGACCCAGTACTTC. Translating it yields CASSLGPDTKTQYF.

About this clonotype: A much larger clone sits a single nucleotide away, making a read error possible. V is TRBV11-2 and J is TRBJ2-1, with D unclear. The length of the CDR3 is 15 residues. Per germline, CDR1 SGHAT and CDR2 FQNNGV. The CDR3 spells CASILSGRRLYEQFF. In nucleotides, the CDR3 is TGTGCCAGCATCTTAAGTGGAAGACGCCTCTATGAGCAGTTCTTC.

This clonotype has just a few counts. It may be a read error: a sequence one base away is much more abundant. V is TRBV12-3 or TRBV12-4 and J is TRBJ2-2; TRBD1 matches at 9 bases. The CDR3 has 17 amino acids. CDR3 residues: CASSPWTGAQNTWELFF. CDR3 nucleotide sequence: TGTGCCAGCAGTCCCTGGACAGGGGCCCAGAACACCTGGGAGCTGTTTTTT.

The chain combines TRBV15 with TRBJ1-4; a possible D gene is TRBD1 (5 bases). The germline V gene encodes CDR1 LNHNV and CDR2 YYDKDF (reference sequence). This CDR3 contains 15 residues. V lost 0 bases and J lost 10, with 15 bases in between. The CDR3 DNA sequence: TGTGCCACCAGCAGAGATGGCCAGGGAACCGGAAAACTGTTTTTT. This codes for CATSRDGQGTGKLFF.